Reported below is one TCR beta chain. Its specificity is unknown. V gave up 4 bases and J gave up 3 bases, with 13 bases separating them. Germline V gives CDR1 MNHNY, CDR2 SVGAGI (reference sequence). This CDR3 is 15 amino acids long. The PCR had 60 Vbeta and 13 Jbeta primers. In the original processing: Unique TCR beta chains totaled some 81 million in a later count, with around 11 million of them shared. Clones were read by immunoSEQ multiplex PCR, and TCRdb kept only the in-frame ones, dropping some. Clone size and the V and J calls come from that table; the DNA yielded D and trimming. Of approximately 150,000 clones in the sample, about four fifths were seen once. These data come from a study of cytomegalovirus exposure and HLA in healthy donors. Overall study results and limits: According to a later analysis, most TCR beta chains associated with CMV appeared HLA-restricted. In the analysis, some V segments, TRBV6-2 and TRBV6-3 included, were excluded as indistinguishable. According to an earlier analysis, most TCR beta V segments yielded productive rearrangements about 87% or about 30% of the time.

The rearrangement uses TRBV6-6 and TRBJ2-1; perhaps TRBD2 as D (6 bases). The TCR originated in a woman in her 50s in good health and CMV-seronegative. Specimen: PBMCs. The CDR3 region has the DNA TGTGCCAGCAGTTCCCTAGGGCGGGGCTACAATGAGCAGTTCTTC. Amino acid sequence: CASSSLGRGYNEQFF.